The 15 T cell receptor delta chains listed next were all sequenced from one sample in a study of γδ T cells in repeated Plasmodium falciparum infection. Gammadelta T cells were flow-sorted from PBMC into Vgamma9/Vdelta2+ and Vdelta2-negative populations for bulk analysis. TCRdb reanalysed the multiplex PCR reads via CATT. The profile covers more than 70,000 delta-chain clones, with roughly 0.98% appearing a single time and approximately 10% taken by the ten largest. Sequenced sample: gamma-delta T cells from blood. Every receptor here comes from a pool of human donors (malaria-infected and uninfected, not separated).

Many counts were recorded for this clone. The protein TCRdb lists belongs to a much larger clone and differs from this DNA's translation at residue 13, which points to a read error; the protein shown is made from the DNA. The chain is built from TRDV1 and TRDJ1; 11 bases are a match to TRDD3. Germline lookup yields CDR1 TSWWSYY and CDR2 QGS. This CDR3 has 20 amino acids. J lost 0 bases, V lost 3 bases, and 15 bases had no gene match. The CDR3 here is CALGDLISYWGIWHTDKLIF. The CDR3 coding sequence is TGTGCTCTTGGGGATCTCATTTCGTACTGGGGGATATGGCACACCGATAAACTCATCTTT.

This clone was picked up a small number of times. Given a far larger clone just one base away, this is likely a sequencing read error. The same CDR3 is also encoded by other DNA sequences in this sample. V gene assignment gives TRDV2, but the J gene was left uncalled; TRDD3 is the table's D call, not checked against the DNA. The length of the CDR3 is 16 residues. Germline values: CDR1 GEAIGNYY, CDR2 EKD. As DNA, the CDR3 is TGTGCCTGTGACACCCCTTGGGATAGCCCCCCAAAGAAACTCATCTTC. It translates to CACDTPWDSPPKKLIF.

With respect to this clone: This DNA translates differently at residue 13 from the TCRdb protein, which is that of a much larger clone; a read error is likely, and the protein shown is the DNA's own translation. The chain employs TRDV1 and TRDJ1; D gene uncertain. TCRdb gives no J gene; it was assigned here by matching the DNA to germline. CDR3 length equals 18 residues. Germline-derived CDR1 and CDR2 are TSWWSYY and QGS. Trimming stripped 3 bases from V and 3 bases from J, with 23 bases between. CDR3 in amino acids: CALGDARLLTVYADKLIF. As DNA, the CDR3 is TGTGCTCTTGGGGACGCCCGCCTCCTGACCGTGTACGCCGATAAACTCATCTTT.

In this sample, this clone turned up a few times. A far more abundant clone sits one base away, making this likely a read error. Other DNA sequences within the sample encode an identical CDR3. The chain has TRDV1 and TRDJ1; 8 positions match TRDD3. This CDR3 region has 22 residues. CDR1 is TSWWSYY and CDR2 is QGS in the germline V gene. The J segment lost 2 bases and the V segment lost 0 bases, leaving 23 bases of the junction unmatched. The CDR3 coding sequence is TGTGCTCTTGGGGAACTAGGGGGCGGAGGTACTGGGGGGTACGCCCAGACCGATAAACTCATCTTT. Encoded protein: CALGELGGGGTGGYAQTDKLIF.

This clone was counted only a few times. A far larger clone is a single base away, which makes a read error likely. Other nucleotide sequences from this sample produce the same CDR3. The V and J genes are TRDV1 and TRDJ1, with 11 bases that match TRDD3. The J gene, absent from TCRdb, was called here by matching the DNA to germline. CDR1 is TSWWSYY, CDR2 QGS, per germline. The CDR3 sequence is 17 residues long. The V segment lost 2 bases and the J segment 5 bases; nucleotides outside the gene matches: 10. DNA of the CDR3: TGTGCTCTTGGGGAAGGGTGGGGGATACGAGGAGAGGATAAACTCATCTTT. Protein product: CALGEGWGIRGEDKLIF.

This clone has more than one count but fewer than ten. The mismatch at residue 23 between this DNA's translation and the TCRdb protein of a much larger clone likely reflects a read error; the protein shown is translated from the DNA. The CDR3 here is CALGGALAFLYQHRVDSWDTRQTFF. The CDR3, as DNA: TGTGCTCTTGGGGGAGCGCTCGCCTTCCTATACCAGCACCGGGTCGACTCCTGGGACACCCGACAGACGTTTTTC. The chain uses TRDV1 and TRDJ3; 8 bases fit TRDD2. The CDR3 consists of 25 residues. Germline assignment: CDR1 TSWWSYY and CDR2 QGS.

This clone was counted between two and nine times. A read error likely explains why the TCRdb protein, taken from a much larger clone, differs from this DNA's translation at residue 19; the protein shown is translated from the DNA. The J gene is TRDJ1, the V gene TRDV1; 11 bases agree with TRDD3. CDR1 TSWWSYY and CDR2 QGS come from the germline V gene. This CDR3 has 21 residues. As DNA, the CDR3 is TGTGCTCTCCGCCGTCTAATCTGGGGGATACAGGGAGGCCAGTACACCGATAAACCCATCTTT. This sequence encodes CALRRLIWGIQGGQYTDKPIF.

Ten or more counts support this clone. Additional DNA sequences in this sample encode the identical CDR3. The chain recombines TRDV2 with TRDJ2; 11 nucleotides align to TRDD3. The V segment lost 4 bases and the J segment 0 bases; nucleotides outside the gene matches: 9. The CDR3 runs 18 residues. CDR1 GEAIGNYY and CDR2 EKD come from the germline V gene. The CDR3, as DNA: TGTGCCTGTGATAGAGTACTGGGGGATATATCTTTGACAGCACAACTCTTCTTT. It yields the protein CACDRVLGDISLTAQLFF.

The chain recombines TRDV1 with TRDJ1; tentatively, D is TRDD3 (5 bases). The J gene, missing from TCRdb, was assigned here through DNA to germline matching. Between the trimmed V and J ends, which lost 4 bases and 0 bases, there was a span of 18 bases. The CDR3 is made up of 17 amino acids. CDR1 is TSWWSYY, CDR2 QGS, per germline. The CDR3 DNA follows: TGTGCTCTTGGGGCTCTCCCCTGGGTCCCCTACACCGATAAACTCATCTTT. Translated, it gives CALGALPWVPYTDKLIF.

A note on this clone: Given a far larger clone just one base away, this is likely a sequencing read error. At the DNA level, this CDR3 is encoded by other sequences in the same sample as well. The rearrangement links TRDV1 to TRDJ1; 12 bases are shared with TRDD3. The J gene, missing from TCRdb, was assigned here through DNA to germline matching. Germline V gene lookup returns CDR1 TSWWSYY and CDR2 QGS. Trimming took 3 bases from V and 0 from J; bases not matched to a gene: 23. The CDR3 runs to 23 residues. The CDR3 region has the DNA TGTGCTCTTGGGGAGCCGGCTAAGAGTAGAATGAACTGGGGGATACCGTACACCGATAAACTCATCTTT. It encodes CALGEPAKSRMNWGIPYTDKLIF.

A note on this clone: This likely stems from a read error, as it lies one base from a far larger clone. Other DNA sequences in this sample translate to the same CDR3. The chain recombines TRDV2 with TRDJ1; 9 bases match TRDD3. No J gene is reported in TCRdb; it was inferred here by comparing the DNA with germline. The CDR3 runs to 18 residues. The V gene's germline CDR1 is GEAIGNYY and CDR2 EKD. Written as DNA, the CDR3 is TGTGCCTGTGAGAAACTGGGGGAATCTGCAACCCACACTGATAAACTCATCTTT. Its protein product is CACEKLGESATHTDKLIF.

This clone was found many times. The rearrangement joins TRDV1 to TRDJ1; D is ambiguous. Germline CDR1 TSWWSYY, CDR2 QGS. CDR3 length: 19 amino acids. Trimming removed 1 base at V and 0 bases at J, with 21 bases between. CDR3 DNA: TGTGCTCTTGGGGAACACACTCGTTTCTCCGGGGTTAACACCGATAAACTCATCTTT. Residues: CALGEHTRFSGVNTDKLIF.

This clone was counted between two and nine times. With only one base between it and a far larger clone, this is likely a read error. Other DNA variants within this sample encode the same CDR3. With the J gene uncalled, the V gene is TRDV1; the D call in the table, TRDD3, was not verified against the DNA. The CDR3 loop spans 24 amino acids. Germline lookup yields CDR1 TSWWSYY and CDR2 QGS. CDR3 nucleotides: TGTGCTCTTGGGGAAGGGGAAGGAACGGTCATTCCAGTACTGGGGATTGCCTGCACCGATAAACTCATATTT. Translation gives CALGEGEGTVIPVLGIACTDKLIF.

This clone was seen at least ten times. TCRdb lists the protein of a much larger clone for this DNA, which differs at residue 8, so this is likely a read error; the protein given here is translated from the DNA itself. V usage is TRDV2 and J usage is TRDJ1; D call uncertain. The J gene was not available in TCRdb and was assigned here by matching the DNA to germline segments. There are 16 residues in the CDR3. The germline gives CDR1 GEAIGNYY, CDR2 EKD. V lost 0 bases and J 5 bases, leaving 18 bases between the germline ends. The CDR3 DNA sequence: TGTGCCTGTGACACCGTCGACAGGGGTAGGGCGGATAAACTCATCTTT. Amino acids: CACDTVDRGRADKLIF.

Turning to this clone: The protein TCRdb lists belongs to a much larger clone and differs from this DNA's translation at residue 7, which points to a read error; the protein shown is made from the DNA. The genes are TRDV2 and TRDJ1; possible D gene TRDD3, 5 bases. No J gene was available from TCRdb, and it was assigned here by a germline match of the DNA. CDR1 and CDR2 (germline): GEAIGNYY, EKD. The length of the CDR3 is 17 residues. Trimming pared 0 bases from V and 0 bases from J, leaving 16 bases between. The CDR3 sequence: CACDTVPSGGYTDKLIF. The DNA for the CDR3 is TGTGCCTGTGACACCGTGCCGTCCGGGGGCTACACCGATAAACTCATCTTT.